Included here is one TCR beta chain sequence, with context. Its specificity is not known. Libraries were prepared by immunoSEQ multiplex PCR; TCRdb keeps only in-frame clonotypes and omits some of them. Altogether approximately 27,000 clones are present, approximately 78% being singletons, with the ten largest covering roughly 6%. This record comes from a study of T cell repertoires in ileal Crohn's disease. Notes on the study in general: Clonal expansions were more frequent in active smokers than non-smokers at surgery.

Deletions cut 5 bases from V and 6 bases from J, with 11 bases between. This CDR3 is built from 12 residues. Germline V lookup: CDR1 SGHTA, CDR2 FQGNSA. The rearrangement joins TRBV7-2 to TRBJ2-7; a possible D gene is TRBD2 (5 bases). The source of this sequence is an adult with Crohn's disease. The sequenced sample was ileal tissue. CDR3 loop: CASSRFGIEQYF. DNA for the CDR3: TGTGCCAGCAGCCGCTTCGGGATCGAGCAGTACTTC.